This TCR beta chain was sequenced in a study of blood T cell repertoires in COVID-19. For the study at large: PBMCs, B-cell-depleted T cells, or T cells were the source of the cDNA or gDNA that made up the material.

Sequencing used immunoSEQ multiplex PCR; TCRdb keeps in-frame clones, though not all of them. Of under 250,000 clones in the sample, 65% to 85% are singletons; the top ten hold 1.5% to 1.9%. This clonotype was obtained from a woman in her thirties or forties who had recovered from COVID-19. The specimen was peripheral blood.

The CDR3 DNA reads TGTGCCAGCAGAGGAGTCAGCAATCAGCCCCAGCATTTT. Its protein product is CASRGVSNQPQHF. The V call is TRBV6-5, the J call TRBJ1-5; D call uncertain. The CDR3 is made up of 13 amino acids. Germline V CDR1 and CDR2: MNHEY, SVGAGI. Trimming left V 6 bases short and J 1 base short, with 7 bases between.